This is a list of T cell receptor beta chains from one sample in a study of blood T cell repertoires in COVID-19. Using immunoSEQ multiplex PCR, the repertoire was profiled, and TCRdb retains in-frame clones only, with some absent. This sample has approximately 58,000 clones, with approximately 75% found just once. The specimen was peripheral blood. These receptors were obtained from a man aged 55-75 years with COVID-19, enrolled during active disease. Each CDR3 is given with its conserved first and last residue. D genes are given only for firm matches. Clone sizes are given selectively: once, few, many, or a class where the clone is expanded.

d_gene,len,abundance,j_gene,v_gene,CDR3aa,CDR3nt
TRBD1,14,-,TRBJ2-7,TRBV6-5,CASSLVAGGHEQYF,TGTGCCAGCAGCCTCGTGGCAGGGGGCCACGAGCAGTACTTC
TRBD1,14,-,TRBJ1-6,TRBV10-3,CAIRGTGRNSPLHF,TGTGCCATCAGGGGGACAGGGAGAAATTCACCCCTCCACTTT
TRBD1,16,few,TRBJ1-4,TRBV5-6,CASSSWGTGTNEKLFF,TGTGCCAGCAGCTCTTGGGGGACAGGCACTAATGAAAAACTGTTTTTT
TRBD1,15,-,TRBJ2-1,TRBV19,CASSLRDRVIHEQFF,TGTGCCAGTAGCCTCCGGGACAGGGTAATCCATGAGCAGTTCTTC
-,14,-,TRBJ1-1,TRBV5-4,CASRLQGANTEAFF,TGTGCCAGCAGACTCCAGGGTGCGAACACTGAAGCTTTCTTT
TRBD1,14,-,TRBJ2-7,TRBV7-2,CASSLAGQAYEQYF,TGTGCCAGCAGCTTGGCCGGACAGGCCTACGAGCAGTACTTC
TRBD1,13,-,TRBJ2-7,TRBV5-1,CASSPTGRDEQYF,TGCGCCAGCAGCCCGACAGGGCGAGACGAGCAGTACTTC
TRBD1,13,-,TRBJ1-3,TRBV6-5,CASRTGGKNTIYF,TGTGCCAGCAGGACAGGGGGAAAAAACACCATATATTTT
-,14,-,TRBJ2-1,TRBV5-1,CASSLQSGYNEQFF,TGCGCCAGCAGCTTGCAAAGCGGTTACAATGAGCAGTTCTTC
TRBD1,15,-,TRBJ1-1,TRBV7-9,CASRWDRVTDTEAFF,TGTGCCAGCAGATGGGACAGGGTGACAGACACTGAAGCTTTCTTT
TRBD1,19,once,TRBJ2-7,TRBV14,CASSQDPYDRGKQHYEQYF,TGTGCCAGCAGCCAAGATCCCTACGACAGGGGGAAGCAACATTACGAGCAGTACTTC
TRBD1,14,-,TRBJ2-5,TRBV5-1,CASSTGQGQETQYF,TGCGCCAGCAGCACCGGACAGGGGCAAGAGACCCAGTACTTC
TRBD2,17,-,TRBJ2-3,TRBV4-2,CASSQVSGSGHTDTQYF,TGTGCCAGCAGCCAAGTGAGCGGGAGCGGCCACACAGATACGCAGTATTTT
-,13,-,TRBJ2-1,TRBV11-3,CASSLEHSYEQFF,TGTGCCAGCAGCTTAGAACATTCGTATGAGCAGTTCTTC
-,16,-,TRBJ2-2,TRBV5-1,CASNRVGGASTGELFF,TGCGCCAGCAACCGCGTGGGGGGAGCGAGCACCGGGGAGCTGTTTTTT
-,14,-,TRBJ1-4,TRBV5-1,CASSPGGTGEKLFF,TGCGCCAGCAGCCCCGGGGGTACTGGTGAAAAACTGTTTTTT
-,15,-,TRBJ1-6,TRBV5-1,CASSLSDSEDSPLHF,TGCGCCAGCAGCTTGTCTGACAGCGAGGATTCACCCCTCCACTTT
-,13,-,TRBJ1-1,TRBV12-3/TRBV12-4,CASSPRGPTEAFF,TGTGCCAGCAGCCCCCGCGGGCCCACTGAAGCTTTCTTT
TRBD1,13,-,TRBJ1-2,TRBV2,CASSARTGNGYTF,TGTGCCAGCAGTGCGCGGACAGGGAACGGCTACACCTTC
TRBD2,18,-,TRBJ2-5,TRBV5-1,CASSPAAGAGGLQETQYF,TGCGCCAGCAGCCCCGCGGCTGGAGCGGGAGGGCTCCAAGAGACCCAGTACTTC
-,14,-,TRBJ1-1,TRBV3-1/TRBV3-2,CASSHVLLNTEAFF,TGTGCCAGCAGCCATGTTCTCTTGAACACTGAAGCTTTCTTT
TRBD1,15,-,TRBJ1-5,TRBV9,CASSVDGTGRQPQHF,TGTGCCAGCAGCGTAGATGGGACAGGGCGACAGCCCCAGCATTTT
-,15,-,TRBJ1-6,TRBV3-1/TRBV3-2,CASSQAGRDNSPLHF,TGTGCCAGCAGCCAAGCGGGCAGGGATAATTCACCCCTCCACTTT
-,13,-,TRBJ1-5,TRBV5-1,CASSLGGGEPQHF,TGCGCCAGCAGCTTGGGGGGAGGGGAGCCCCAGCATTTT
TRBD2,16,-,TRBJ2-5,TRBV3-1/TRBV3-2,CASSQATSGGGETQYF,TGTGCCAGCAGCCAAGCGACTAGCGGGGGGGGAGAGACCCAGTACTTC
TRBD2,17,-,TRBJ2-3,TRBV4-2,CASSPISAGGFTDTQYF,TGTGCCAGCAGCCCTATTTCTGCGGGGGGGTTCACAGATACGCAGTATTTT
TRBD2,17,-,TRBJ2-2,TRBV7-3,CASSLTLGGRAAGELFF,TGTGCCAGCAGCTTAACGCTCGGCGGGAGGGCCGCCGGGGAGCTGTTTTTT
TRBD2,16,-,TRBJ2-1,TRBV11-2,CASSWGLAGGYNEQFF,TGTGCCAGCAGTTGGGGACTAGCGGGGGGGTATAATGAGCAGTTCTTC
-,15,-,TRBJ2-1,TRBV6-5,CASTSGNYHYNEQFF,TGTGCCAGCACATCGGGGAACTACCATTACAATGAGCAGTTCTTC
-,12,few,TRBJ2-3,TRBV4-1,CASSLPRDTQYF,TGCGCCAGCAGCCTCCCGAGGGATACGCAGTATTTT
TRBD1,14,few,TRBJ2-7,TRBV18,CASSPPDRSYEQYF,TGTGCCAGCTCACCACCGGACAGGTCCTACGAGCAGTACTTC
TRBD2,15,-,TRBJ2-7,TRBV2,CASSKSTSGGREQYF,TGTGCCAGCAGTAAAAGTACTAGCGGGGGTCGGGAGCAGTACTTC
TRBD2,15,once,TRBJ2-1,TRBV11-3,CASSLVAGDYNEQFF,TGTGCCAGCAGCTTAGTTGCGGGAGACTACAATGAGCAGTTCTTC
-,15,once,TRBJ2-1,TRBV9,CASSPLALTGNEQFF,TGTGCCAGCAGCCCTTTAGCGTTAACTGGGAATGAGCAGTTCTTC
TRBD1,17,-,TRBJ1-1,TRBV7-9,CASSSPDRGRRNTEAFF,TGTGCCAGCAGCTCACCCGACAGGGGGCGGAGGAACACTGAAGCTTTCTTT
TRBD1,16,-,TRBJ2-2,TRBV25-1,CASTPHWDRVPGELFF,TGTGCCAGCACCCCCCATTGGGACAGGGTCCCCGGGGAGCTGTTTTTT
TRBD2,16,-,TRBJ2-5,TRBV7-2,CASSLTKRGPQETQYF,TGTGCCAGCAGCCTCACCAAGCGGGGCCCCCAAGAGACCCAGTACTTC
TRBD1,17,-,TRBJ2-2,TRBV15,CATSRDRGTGGGGELFF,TGTGCCACCAGCAGAGATCGTGGGACAGGGGGCGGCGGGGAGCTGTTTTTT